What follows are 30 T cell receptor beta chains derived from one specimen sequenced in a study of post-analysis software for immune sequencing data. Study-level points and caveats: TRBV5-6, TRBV5-1 and TRBV20-1 belonged to a set of roughly five TRBV segments that were more frequent in patients than controls.

Unique molecular identifiers had been added to the TCR beta cDNA libraries. TCRdb passed the PCR reads through MiXCR, listing each CDR3 protein once. The sample records about 460,000 distinct CDR3 sequences, around 40% being singletons. These receptors are not linked to any known antigen. Sample: blood. The receptors come from a girl aged 10 to 17 with multiple sclerosis.

V and J are TRBV5-6 and TRBJ2-7; D is possibly TRBD2 (5 bases). The CDR3 contains 14 residues. Germline V lookup: CDR1 SGHDT, CDR2 YYEEEE. The V gene lost 2 bases and the J gene lost 7 bases, with 16 bases spanning the gap. The CDR3 DNA reads TGTGCCAGCAGCTTACCCGGGAACTACAATGAGCAGTACTTC. This encodes CASSLPGNYNEQYF.

The sample holds one count of this clonotype. The gene calls are TRBV6-5 and TRBJ1-2; possibly TRBD1 for D (5 bases). The CDR3 extends over 14 amino acids. Trimming pared 6 bases from V and 8 bases from J, leaving 19 bases between. Germline V lookup: CDR1 MNHEY, CDR2 SVGAGI. CDR3 region: CASRAQGVFRGYTF. DNA for the CDR3: TGTGCCAGCAGAGCTCAGGGCGTCTTTCGGGGCTACACCTTC.

This clonotype was detected only a few times. The chain recombines TRBV6-5 with TRBJ2-7, with 9 bases identical to TRBD1. Trimming removed 6 bases from V and 5 bases from J; junction bases left unmatched: 11. Per the germline V gene, CDR1 is MNHEY and CDR2 is SVGAGI. This CDR3 is built from 15 residues. CDR3 sequence reads: CASSRHGTGRNEQYF. The CDR3 bases are TGTGCCAGCAGCAGACACGGGACAGGGCGGAACGAGCAGTACTTC.

V usage is TRBV7-9 and J usage is TRBJ2-5; maybe TRBD2 (6 bases). From germline, CDR1 is SEHNR and CDR2 FQNEAQ (reference sequence). The V end was cut by 11 bases, the J end by 7 bases, with 14 bases between. This CDR3 is 11 amino acids long. This CDR3 reads CAWSLGGTQYF. The CDR3 nucleotides read TGTGCCTGGTCGCTGGGAGGGACCCAGTACTTC.

This clonotype was seen only a few times. The chain employs TRBV5-6 and TRBJ2-7; 8 bases fit TRBD2. Germline loops: CDR1 SGHDT, CDR2 YYEEEE. This CDR3 spans 16 amino acids. V trimming: 0 bases; J trimming: 2 bases; junction bases outside the gene matches: 7. CDR3 loop: CASSLGRAGGPYEQYF. The CDR3 DNA reads as TGTGCCAGCAGCTTGGGTCGGGCGGGAGGCCCCTACGAGCAGTACTTC.

The chain carries TRBV7-9 and TRBJ2-7; no clear D gene. The CDR3 consists of 14 residues. Trimming shortened V by 3 bases and J by 7 bases, and 16 bases separated the two germline ends. From germline, CDR1 is SEHNR and CDR2 FQNEAQ (reference sequence). For the CDR3, the DNA is TGTGCCAGCAGCTTTACACTTCCCATGGGGGAGCAGTACTTC. Its protein is CASSFTLPMGEQYF.

The chain has TRBV11-2 and TRBJ2-5; no reliable D call. The length of the CDR3 is 14 residues. V was trimmed by 4 bases and J by 2 bases, leaving 11 bases between them. In germline, CDR1 is SGHAT, CDR2 FQNNGV. In DNA, the CDR3 is TGTGCCAGCAGCTCCCGATGGCCTCAAGAGACCCAGTACTTC. This sequence encodes CASSSRWPQETQYF.

There are a few counts of this clonotype. The chain is built from TRBV28 and TRBJ2-5, with TRBD2 as a possible D gene (5 bases). The closer fit of TRBJ2-7 to the DNA end suggests the J call may be wrong. Looked up from germline, CDR1 is MDHEN and CDR2 is SYDVKM. CDR3 length equals 14 residues. CDR3 amino acids: CASSFRGRPYEQYF. CDR3 DNA: TGTGCCAGCAGTTTTCGGGGAAGACCTTACGAGCAGTACTTC.

The V call is TRBV10-2, the J call TRBJ2-5; maybe TRBD2 (6 bases). The J call is uncertain, as TRBJ2-7 better fits the DNA end. Per germline, CDR1 WSHSY and CDR2 SAAADI. This CDR3 has 15 amino acids. The CDR3 reads CASSESVGGIDEQYF. CDR3 sequence (DNA): TGCGCCAGCAGTGAGTCGGTCGGAGGGATCGACGAGCAGTACTTC.

The sample holds a few counts of this clonotype. The J gene is TRBJ2-1, the V gene TRBV28; maybe TRBD2 (6 bases). The CDR3 covers 14 residues. The V gene lost 6 bases and the J gene lost 9 bases, with 18 bases spanning the gap. Germline V CDR1 and CDR2: MDHEN, SYDVKM. The CDR3 region is CASSLGALASEQFF. The CDR3 DNA reads TGTGCCAGCAGCTTAGGTGCTCTAGCGAGTGAGCAGTTCTTC.

J is TRBJ1-2 and V is TRBV5-1, with D unclear. This CDR3 spans 14 amino acids. The V gene lost 0 bases and the J gene lost 3 bases, with 9 bases spanning the gap. CDR1 and CDR2 (germline): SGHRS, YFSETQ. The CDR3: CASSLAPEDYGYTF. The CDR3 DNA sequence: TGCGCCAGCAGCTTGGCCCCAGAGGACTATGGCTACACCTTC.

The chain joins TRBV20-1 to TRBJ2-5, with D perhaps matching TRBD2 (5 bases). CDR3 length: 19 residues. V was cut by 2 bases and J by 5 bases, with 30 bases left in between. Looked up from germline, CDR1 is DFQATT and CDR2 is SNEGSKA (reference sequence). CDR3 sequence reads: CSARPMSPTSWFAGETQYF. The DNA of the CDR3 is TGCAGTGCTAGACCCATGTCCCCCACTAGTTGGTTTGCGGGTGAGACCCAGTACTTC.

The rearrangement links TRBV7-3 to TRBJ1-2; D is unresolved. Between the trimmed V and J ends, which lost 5 bases and 3 bases, there was a span of 28 bases. Germline CDR1 reads SGHTA; CDR2 reads FQGTGA. This CDR3 has 19 amino acids. CDR3 bases: TGTGCCAGCAGCGACTTAAGCTGTGACGGGCTTTTTTTTTACTATGGCTACACCTTC. It yields the protein CASSDLSCDGLFFYYGYTF.

The rearrangement joins TRBV20-1 to TRBJ1-2; D gene unclear. The CDR3 consists of 12 residues. Looked up from germline, CDR1 is DFQATT and CDR2 is SNEGSKA (reference sequence). The ends were cut back, 4 bases at V and 3 bases at J, with 9 bases in the middle. CDR3 in DNA: TGCAGTGCTAATCCCGCGTACTATGGCTACACCTTC. It yields the protein CSANPAYYGYTF.

This clonotype came up once. V is TRBV7-3 and J is TRBJ2-7, with 8 bases identical to TRBD2. Matching the DNA end better, TRBJ2-5 makes the J call doubtful. This CDR3 is built from 15 residues. Looked up from germline, CDR1 is SGHTA and CDR2 is FQGTGA. The CDR3 reads CASSMRGAERETQYF. CDR3 nucleotide sequence: TGTGCCAGCAGCATGCGGGGGGCCGAGAGGGAGACCCAGTACTTC.

This chain uses TRBV20-1 with TRBJ1-2; 11 positions agree with TRBD1. The CDR3 is made up of 15 amino acids. Per the germline V gene, CDR1 is DFQATT and CDR2 is SNEGSKA (reference sequence). V shed 5 bases and J 1 base; nucleotides not matched to a gene: 6. The CDR3 DNA follows: TGCAGTGCTTGGACAGGGGGCGCGGGTAACTATGGCTACACCTTC. Encoded protein: CSAWTGGAGNYGYTF.

The table lists this clonotype with many counts. The chain has TRBV3-1 and TRBJ2-5; 8 positions match TRBD2. This CDR3 has 13 amino acids. V was clipped by 4 bases and J by 4 bases; unmatched bases: 2. CDR1 is LGHDT, CDR2 YNNKEL, per germline (reference sequence). This CDR3 is CASSPTSGETQYF. CDR3 DNA: TGTGCCAGCAGCCCAACTAGCGGAGAGACCCAGTACTTC.

Details on this clonotype: A read error is possible here, since a much larger clone lies one base away. The rearrangement uses TRBV20-1 and TRBJ2-3; TRBD2 matches 8 bases. V was clipped by 6 bases and J by 2 bases; unmatched bases: 10. The CDR3 sequence is 15 residues long. Germline assignment: CDR1 DFQATT and CDR2 SNEGSKA (reference sequence). CDR3 DNA sequence: TGCAGTGCCATACCACGAGCGGGAGACACAGATACGCAGTATTTT. Amino acids: CSAIPRAGDTDTQYF.

V usage is TRBV3-1 and J usage is TRBJ2-7; 11 positions match TRBD2. The germline V gene encodes CDR1 LGHDT and CDR2 YNNKEL (reference sequence). The CDR3 has 15 amino acids. V trimming: 2 bases; J trimming: 1 base; junction bases outside the gene matches: 1. CDR3 loop: CASSQLAGGSYEQYF. The CDR3 coding sequence is TGTGCCAGCAGCCAATTAGCGGGAGGGTCCTACGAGCAGTACTTC.

The genes are TRBV5-1 and TRBJ2-5, with D maybe TRBD1 (5 bases). Trimming took 0 bases from V and 1 from J, leaving 19 bases between them. CDR1 is SGHRS and CDR2 is YFSETQ in the germline V gene. This CDR3 is built from 18 residues. CDR3 region: CASSLAVSGQPFQETQYF. The CDR3, as DNA: TGCGCCAGCAGCTTGGCCGTTTCAGGACAACCCTTCCAAGAGACCCAGTACTTC.

The V call is TRBV9, the J call TRBJ2-1; 7 bases fit TRBD2. The CDR3 contains 15 residues. J was trimmed by 8 bases and V by 0 bases; bases with no gene match: 8. Germline assignment: CDR1 SGDLS and CDR2 YYNGEE. This CDR3 is CASSVAPAGFDEQFF. As DNA, the CDR3 is TGTGCCAGCAGCGTAGCCCCAGCGGGATTTGATGAGCAGTTCTTC.

This clonotype was counted a few times. The chain carries TRBV18 and TRBJ2-7; 15 nucleotides align to TRBD2. Unmatched junction bases numbered 6, after V lost 2 bases and J lost 4 bases. Germline CDR1 is KGHSH and CDR2 is LQKENI. The CDR3 contains 17 residues. The CDR3 spells CASSPSGTSGRRYEQYF. In DNA form, the CDR3 reads TGTGCCAGCTCACCAAGTGGGACTAGCGGGAGGAGGTACGAGCAGTACTTC.

This clonotype was detected a few times. V is TRBV29-1 and J is TRBJ2-5; D is perhaps TRBD1 (5 bases). TRBJ2-7 explains the end of the DNA better; the J call may be wrong. Germline CDR1 and CDR2: SQVTM and ANQGSEA. CDR3 size: 13 residues. The chain's CDR3 is CSVAGQGDYEQYF. The CDR3 DNA is TGCAGCGTTGCAGGGCAGGGTGACTACGAGCAGTACTTC.

The chain employs TRBV19 and TRBJ2-7, with D possibly called TRBD1 or TRBD2 (5 bases each). The V gene lost 5 bases and the J gene lost 0 bases, with 17 bases spanning the gap. Germline values: CDR1 LNHDA, CDR2 SQIVND (reference sequence). CDR3 length: 16 amino acids. The CDR3 spells CASSGIGELSSYEQYF. For the CDR3, the DNA is TGTGCCAGTAGTGGGATAGGGGAGCTGAGCTCCTACGAGCAGTACTTC.

The V call is TRBV3-1, the J call TRBJ2-1; 7 bases line up with TRBD1. Germline lookup yields CDR1 LGHDT and CDR2 YNNKEL (reference sequence). V shed 1 base, J shed 8 bases, and the junction held 11 bases outside the gene matches. CDR3 length equals 16 residues. The CDR3 DNA sequence: TGTGCCAGCAGCCAAGGTTCGGCGGACAGGTTCCATGAGCAGTTCTTC. The encoded protein is CASSQGSADRFHEQFF.

The chain is built from TRBV3-1 and TRBJ2-1; D gene ambiguous. CDR1 and CDR2 (germline): LGHDT, YNNKEL (reference sequence). The V gene lost 1 base and the J gene lost 5 bases, with 18 bases spanning the gap. This CDR3 spans 17 amino acids. CDR3: CASSQVSGFKPNNEQFF. DNA of the CDR3: TGTGCCAGCAGCCAAGTTTCCGGGTTCAAACCGAACAATGAGCAGTTCTTC.

This clonotype was observed many times. The rearrangement links TRBV12-3 or TRBV12-4 to TRBJ2-6; perhaps TRBD2 as D (5 bases). V dropped 1 base and J dropped 4 bases, with 11 bases sitting between them. The CDR3 consists of 16 residues. As DNA, the CDR3 is TGTGCCAGCAGTTTAGTGGGAGTCAAAGGGGCCAACGTCCTGACTTTC. Translated: CASSLVGVKGANVLTF.

V and J are TRBV5-5 and TRBJ2-7; 8 bases map to TRBD2. V lost 4 bases, J lost 2 bases, and 8 bases stayed unmatched. The germline V gene encodes CDR1 SGHKS and CDR2 YYEKEE (reference sequence). The CDR3 has 15 residues. CDR3 region: CASSPPLRGAYEQYF. In DNA form, the CDR3 reads TGTGCCAGCAGCCCCCCCCTGCGGGGGGCCTACGAGCAGTACTTC.

This clonotype was counted at least ten times. This chain connects TRBV13 to TRBJ1-1; weak D call: TRBD1 (5 bases). Germline CDR1 PRHDT, CDR2 FYEKMQ (reference sequence). The CDR3 length is 16 residues. The V and J ends lost 2 bases and 0 bases respectively, with 13 bases between them. The CDR3 protein is CASSLRGEGMNTEAFF. The CDR3 DNA reads TGTGCCAGCAGCTTACGAGGGGAGGGGATGAACACTGAAGCTTTCTTT.

This sequence joins TRBV7-6 and TRBJ2-3, with D possibly TRBD1 on 6 matching bases. Germline V lookup: CDR1 SGHVS, CDR2 FNYEAQ. This CDR3 contains 15 residues. The V end lost 1 base, the J end lost 5 bases, and 13 bases lay between the germline ends. CDR3 bases: TGTGCCAGCAGCTTAGTATCAGGGGCGGAAGATACGCAGTATTTT. Translating gives CASSLVSGAEDTQYF.